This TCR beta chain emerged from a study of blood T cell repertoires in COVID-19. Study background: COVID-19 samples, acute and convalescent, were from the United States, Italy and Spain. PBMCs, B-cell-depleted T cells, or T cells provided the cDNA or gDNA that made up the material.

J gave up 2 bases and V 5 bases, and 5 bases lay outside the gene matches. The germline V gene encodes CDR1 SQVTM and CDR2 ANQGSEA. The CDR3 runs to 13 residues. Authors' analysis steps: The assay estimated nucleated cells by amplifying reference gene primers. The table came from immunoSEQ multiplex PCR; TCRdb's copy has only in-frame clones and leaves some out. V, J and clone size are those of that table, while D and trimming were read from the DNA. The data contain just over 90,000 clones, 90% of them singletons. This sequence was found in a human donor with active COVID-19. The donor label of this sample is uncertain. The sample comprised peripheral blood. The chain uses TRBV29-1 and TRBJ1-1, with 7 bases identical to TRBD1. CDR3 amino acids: CSVIYRGNTEAFF. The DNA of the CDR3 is TGCAGCGTTATCTACAGGGGCAACACTGAAGCTTTCTTT.